A selection of T cell receptor beta chains follows, all from one sample in a study of blood T cell repertoires in COVID-19. Some clones are missing from TCRdb's copy, which holds only in-frame ones; the method was immunoSEQ multiplex PCR. Here the sample spans 300,000 or so clones, roughly nine tenths being singletons. Sequences were obtained from PBMCs or T cells enriched from blood (not recorded which). The receptor set was obtained from a woman aged 25-40 years who had recovered from COVID-19. Both conserved end residues are part of each CDR3. A D gene is named only where the DNA matches it firmly. For some rows the clone size is stated as once, few or many, or as a class when expanded; others skip it.

j_call: TRBJ2-3; v_call: TRBV24-1; clone_size: NA; d_call: NA; cdr3_aa: CATSEPHRPDTQYF; cdr3_nt: TGTGCCACCAGTGAACCCCACAGGCCAGATACGCAGTATTTT
j_call: TRBJ1-1; v_call: TRBV6-1; clone_size: NA; d_call: TRBD1; cdr3_aa: CASSEATGVGRNTEAFF; cdr3_nt: TGTGCCAGCAGTGAAGCCACAGGGGTAGGACGGAACACTGAAGCTTTCTTT
j_call: TRBJ1-2; v_call: TRBV30; clone_size: few; d_call: TRBD1; cdr3_aa: CASTKNRQGSGYTF; cdr3_nt: TGTGCCAGCACAAAAAATAGACAGGGAAGTGGCTACACCTTC
j_call: TRBJ2-2; v_call: TRBV27; clone_size: once; d_call: NA; cdr3_aa: CASSLSSAGELFF; cdr3_nt: TGTGCCAGCAGTTTATCTTCCGCCGGGGAGCTGTTTTTT
j_call: TRBJ1-3; v_call: TRBV5-1; clone_size: NA; d_call: NA; cdr3_aa: CASSSVFSGNTIYF; cdr3_nt: TGCGCCAGCAGCTCGGTCTTCTCTGGAAACACCATATATTTT
j_call: TRBJ1-6; v_call: TRBV7-3; clone_size: NA; d_call: NA; cdr3_aa: CASRKEEPNSPLHF; cdr3_nt: TGTGCCAGCAGAAAAGAAGAGCCAAATTCACCCCTCCACTTT
j_call: TRBJ1-4; v_call: TRBV19; clone_size: NA; d_call: NA; cdr3_aa: CASSPTLLATNEKLFF; cdr3_nt: TGTGCCAGTAGTCCCACCTTACTAGCAACTAATGAAAAACTGTTTTTT
j_call: TRBJ2-3; v_call: TRBV5-1; clone_size: NA; d_call: TRBD2; cdr3_aa: CASSSGILAETTDTQYF; cdr3_nt: TGCGCCAGCAGCTCGGGGATCCTAGCGGAGACCACAGATACGCAGTATTTT
j_call: TRBJ1-2; v_call: TRBV4-3; clone_size: NA; d_call: NA; cdr3_aa: CASSQEVDYGYTF; cdr3_nt: TGCGCCAGCAGCCAAGAGGTAGACTATGGCTACACCTTC
j_call: TRBJ2-3; v_call: TRBV14; clone_size: NA; d_call: NA; cdr3_aa: CASSQDLHFTDTQYF; cdr3_nt: TGTGCCAGCAGCCAAGATCTCCACTTCACAGATACGCAGTATTTT
j_call: TRBJ2-7; v_call: TRBV9; clone_size: NA; d_call: TRBD1; cdr3_aa: CASSPGQGVSYEQYF; cdr3_nt: TGTGCCAGCAGCCCTGGACAGGGCGTCTCCTACGAGCAGTACTTC
j_call: TRBJ2-6; v_call: TRBV4-2; clone_size: once; d_call: TRBD2; cdr3_aa: CASSPLGGGRSGANVLTF; cdr3_nt: TGTGCCAGCAGCCCTCTGGGGGGGGGTCGCTCTGGGGCCAACGTCCTGACTTTC
j_call: TRBJ2-7; v_call: TRBV6-5; clone_size: NA; d_call: NA; cdr3_aa: CASSPDRRNEQYF; cdr3_nt: TGTGCCAGCAGCCCCGACAGGCGCAACGAGCAGTACTTC
j_call: TRBJ2-7; v_call: TRBV7-9; clone_size: NA; d_call: TRBD2; cdr3_aa: CASSPERGSSYEQYF; cdr3_nt: TGTGCCAGCAGCCCGGAGCGGGGGAGCTCCTACGAGCAGTACTTC
j_call: TRBJ1-4; v_call: TRBV4-3; clone_size: NA; d_call: NA; cdr3_aa: CASSQDRAWGDEKLFF; cdr3_nt: TGCGCCAGCAGCCAAGACAGGGCTTGGGGGGATGAAAAACTGTTTTTT
j_call: TRBJ2-5; v_call: TRBV7-2; clone_size: NA; d_call: TRBD1; cdr3_aa: CASSWGQGRQETQYF; cdr3_nt: TGTGCCAGCAGCTGGGGACAGGGGAGGCAAGAGACCCAGTACTTC
j_call: TRBJ2-1; v_call: TRBV9; clone_size: once; d_call: TRBD1; cdr3_aa: CASSVAGQGWNEQFF; cdr3_nt: TGTGCCAGCAGCGTAGCAGGACAGGGTTGGAATGAGCAGTTCTTC